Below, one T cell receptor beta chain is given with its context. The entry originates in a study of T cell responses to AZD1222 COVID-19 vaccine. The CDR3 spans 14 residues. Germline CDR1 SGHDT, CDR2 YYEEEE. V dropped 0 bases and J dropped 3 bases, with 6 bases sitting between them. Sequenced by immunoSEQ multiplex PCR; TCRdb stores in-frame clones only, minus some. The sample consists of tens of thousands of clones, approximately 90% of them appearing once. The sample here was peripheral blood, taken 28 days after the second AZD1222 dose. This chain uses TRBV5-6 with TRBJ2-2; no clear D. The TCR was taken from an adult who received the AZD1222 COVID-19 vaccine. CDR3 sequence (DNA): TGTGCCAGCAGCTTGGGGTTCGACACCGGGGAGCTGTTTTTT. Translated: CASSLGFDTGELFF.